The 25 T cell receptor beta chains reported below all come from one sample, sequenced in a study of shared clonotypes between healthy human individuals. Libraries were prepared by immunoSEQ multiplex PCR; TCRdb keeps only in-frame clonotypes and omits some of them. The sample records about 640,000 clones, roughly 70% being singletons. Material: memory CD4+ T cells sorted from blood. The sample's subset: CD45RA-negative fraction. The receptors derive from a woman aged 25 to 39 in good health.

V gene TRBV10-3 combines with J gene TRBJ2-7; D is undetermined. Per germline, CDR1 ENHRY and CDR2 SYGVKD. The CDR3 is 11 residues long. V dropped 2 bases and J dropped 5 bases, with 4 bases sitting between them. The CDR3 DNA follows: TGTGCCATCAGTGAGGTAAACGAGCAGTACTTC. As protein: CAISEVNEQYF.

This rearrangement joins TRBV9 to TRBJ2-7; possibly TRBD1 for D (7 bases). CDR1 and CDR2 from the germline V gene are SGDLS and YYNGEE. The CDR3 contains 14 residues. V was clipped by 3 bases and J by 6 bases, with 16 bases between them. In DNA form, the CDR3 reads TGTGCCAGCAGCGAGTCAGGGGGAGGTCGCGAGCAGTACTTC. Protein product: CASSESGGGREQYF.

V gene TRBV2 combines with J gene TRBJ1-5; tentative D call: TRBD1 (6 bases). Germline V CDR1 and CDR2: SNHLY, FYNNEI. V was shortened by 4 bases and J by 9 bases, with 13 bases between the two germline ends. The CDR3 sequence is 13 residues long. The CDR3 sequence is CASSVGGLMPQHF. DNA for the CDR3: TGTGCCAGCAGTGTAGGGGGACTAATGCCCCAGCATTTT.

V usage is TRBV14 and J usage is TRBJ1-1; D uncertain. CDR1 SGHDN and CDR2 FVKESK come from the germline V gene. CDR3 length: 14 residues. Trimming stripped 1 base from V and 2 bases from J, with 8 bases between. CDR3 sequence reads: CASSQGSVNTEAFF. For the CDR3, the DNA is TGTGCCAGCAGCCAAGGATCGGTTAACACTGAAGCTTTCTTT.

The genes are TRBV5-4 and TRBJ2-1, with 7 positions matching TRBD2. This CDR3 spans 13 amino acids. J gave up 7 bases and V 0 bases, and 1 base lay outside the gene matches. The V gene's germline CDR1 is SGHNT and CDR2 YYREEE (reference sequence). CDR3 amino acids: CASSLGSGNEQFF. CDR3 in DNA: TGTGCCAGCAGCTTGGGTAGCGGGAATGAGCAGTTCTTC.

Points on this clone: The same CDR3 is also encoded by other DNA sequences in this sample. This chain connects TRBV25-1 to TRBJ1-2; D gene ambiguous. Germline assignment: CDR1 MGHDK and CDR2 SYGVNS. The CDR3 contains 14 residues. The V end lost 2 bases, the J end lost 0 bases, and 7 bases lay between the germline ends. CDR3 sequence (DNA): TGTGCCAGCAGTGAACCCGGGACTAACTATGGCTACACCTTC. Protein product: CASSEPGTNYGYTF.

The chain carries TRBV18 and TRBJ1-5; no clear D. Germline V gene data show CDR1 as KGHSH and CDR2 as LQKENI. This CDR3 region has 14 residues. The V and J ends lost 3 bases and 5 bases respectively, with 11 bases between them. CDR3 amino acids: CASSPSSLDQPQHF. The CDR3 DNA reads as TGTGCCAGCTCACCCTCATCCCTAGATCAGCCCCAGCATTTT.

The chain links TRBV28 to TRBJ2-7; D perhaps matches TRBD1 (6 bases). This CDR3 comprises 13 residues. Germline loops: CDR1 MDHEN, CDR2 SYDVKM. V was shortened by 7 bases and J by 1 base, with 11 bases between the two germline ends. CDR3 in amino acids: CASTRGTSYEQYF. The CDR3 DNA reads TGTGCCAGCACCAGGGGAACTTCCTACGAGCAGTACTTC.

The CDR3 reads CASSIRQQETQYF. The CDR3 DNA follows: TGTGCCAGTAGTATAAGGCAGCAAGAGACCCAGTACTTC. The chain links TRBV19 to TRBJ2-5; D is uncertain. Trimming took 2 bases from V and 2 from J, leaving 6 bases between them. CDR3 length equals 13 residues. CDR1 is LNHDA, CDR2 SQIVND, per germline (reference sequence).

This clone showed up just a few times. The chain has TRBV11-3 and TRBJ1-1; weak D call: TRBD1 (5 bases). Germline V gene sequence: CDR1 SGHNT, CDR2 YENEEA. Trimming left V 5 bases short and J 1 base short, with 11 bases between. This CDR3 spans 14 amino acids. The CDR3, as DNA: TGTGCCAGCAGCCGGGACGGGGAGAACACTGAAGCTTTCTTT. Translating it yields CASSRDGENTEAFF.

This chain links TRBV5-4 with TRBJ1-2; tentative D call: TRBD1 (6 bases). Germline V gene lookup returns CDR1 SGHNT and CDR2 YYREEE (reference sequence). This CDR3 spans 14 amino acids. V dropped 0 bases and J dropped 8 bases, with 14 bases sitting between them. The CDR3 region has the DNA TGTGCCAGCAGCTTGGATTATGGGGGCGGCGGCTACACCTTC. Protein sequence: CASSLDYGGGGYTF.

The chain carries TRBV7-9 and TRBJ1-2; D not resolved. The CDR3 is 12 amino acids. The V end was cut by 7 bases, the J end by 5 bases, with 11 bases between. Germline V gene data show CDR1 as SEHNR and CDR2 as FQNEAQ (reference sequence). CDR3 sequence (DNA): TGTGCCAGCATCCCTAACCAGTATGGCTACACCTTC. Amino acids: CASIPNQYGYTF.

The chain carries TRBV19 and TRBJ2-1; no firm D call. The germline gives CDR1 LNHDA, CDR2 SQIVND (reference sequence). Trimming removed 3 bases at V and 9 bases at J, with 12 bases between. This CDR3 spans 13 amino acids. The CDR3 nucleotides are TGTGCCAGTAGTATTATACTGGCAAGTGAGCAGTTCTTC. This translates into CASSIILASEQFF.

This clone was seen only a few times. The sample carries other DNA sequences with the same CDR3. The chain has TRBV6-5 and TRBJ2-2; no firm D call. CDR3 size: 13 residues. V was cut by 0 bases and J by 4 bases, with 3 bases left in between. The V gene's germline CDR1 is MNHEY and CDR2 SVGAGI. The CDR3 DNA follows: TGTGCCAGCAGTTACTCGGGCACCGGGGAGCTGTTTTTT. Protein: CASSYSGTGELFF.

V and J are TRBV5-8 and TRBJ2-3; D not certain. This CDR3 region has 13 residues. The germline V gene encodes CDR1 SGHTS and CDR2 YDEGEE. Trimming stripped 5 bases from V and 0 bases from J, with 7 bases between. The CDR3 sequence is CASRPFSTDTQYF. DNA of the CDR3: TGTGCCAGCAGACCCTTTAGCACAGATACGCAGTATTTT.

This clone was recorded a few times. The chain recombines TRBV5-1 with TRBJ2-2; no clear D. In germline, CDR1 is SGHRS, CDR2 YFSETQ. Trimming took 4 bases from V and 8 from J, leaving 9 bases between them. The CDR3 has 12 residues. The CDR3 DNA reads TGCGCCAGCAGCCCGAACCCTGGGGAGCTGTTTTTT. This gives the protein CASSPNPGELFF.

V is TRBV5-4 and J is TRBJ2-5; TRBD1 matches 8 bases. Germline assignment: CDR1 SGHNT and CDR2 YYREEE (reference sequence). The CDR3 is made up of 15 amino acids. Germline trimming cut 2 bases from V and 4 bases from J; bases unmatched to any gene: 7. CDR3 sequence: CASSFGGGTGETQYF. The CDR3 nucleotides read TGTGCCAGCAGCTTCGGGGGTGGGACAGGAGAGACCCAGTACTTC.

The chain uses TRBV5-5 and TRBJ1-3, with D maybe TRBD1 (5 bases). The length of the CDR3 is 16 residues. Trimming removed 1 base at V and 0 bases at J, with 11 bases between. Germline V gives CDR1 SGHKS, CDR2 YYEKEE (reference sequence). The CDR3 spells CASSLIAGDSGNTIYF. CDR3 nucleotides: TGTGCCAGCAGCTTGATTGCGGGGGACTCTGGAAACACCATATATTTT.

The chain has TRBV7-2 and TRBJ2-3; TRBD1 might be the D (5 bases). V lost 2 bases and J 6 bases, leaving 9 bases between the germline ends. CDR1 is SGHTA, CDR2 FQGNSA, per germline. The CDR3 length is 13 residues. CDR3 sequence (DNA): TGTGCCAGCAGCTTACGTGGGGCCGATACGCAGTATTTT. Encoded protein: CASSLRGADTQYF. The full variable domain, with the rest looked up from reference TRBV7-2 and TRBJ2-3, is GAGVSQSPSNKVTEKGKDVELRCDPISGHTALYWYRQSLGQGLEFLIYFQGNSAPDKSGLPSDRFSAERTGGSVSTLTIQRTQQEDSAVYLCASSLRGADTQYFGPGTRLTVL.

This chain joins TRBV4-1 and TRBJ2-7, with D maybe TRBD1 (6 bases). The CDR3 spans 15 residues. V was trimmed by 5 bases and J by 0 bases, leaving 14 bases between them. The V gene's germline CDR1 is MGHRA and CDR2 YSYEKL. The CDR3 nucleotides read TGCGCCAGCAGCAACGACAGGCAGAGCTCCTACGAGCAGTACTTC. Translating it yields CASSNDRQSSYEQYF.

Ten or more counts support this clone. The CDR3 reads CASSIGTSVSTDTQYF. CDR3 in DNA: TGCGCCAGCAGCATCGGGACTAGCGTTAGCACAGATACGCAGTATTTT. The chain is built from TRBV5-1 and TRBJ2-3; 10 bases agree with TRBD2. The CDR3 contains 16 residues. V gave up 4 bases and J gave up 0 bases; unmatched junction bases: 5. Germline CDR1 and CDR2: SGHRS and YFSETQ.

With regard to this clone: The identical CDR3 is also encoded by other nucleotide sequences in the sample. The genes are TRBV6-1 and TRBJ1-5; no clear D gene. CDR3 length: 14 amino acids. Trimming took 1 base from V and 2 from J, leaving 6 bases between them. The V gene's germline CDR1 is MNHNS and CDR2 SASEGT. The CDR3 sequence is CASSEGRGNQPQHF. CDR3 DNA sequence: TGTGCCAGCAGTGAAGGACGGGGCAATCAGCCCCAGCATTTT.

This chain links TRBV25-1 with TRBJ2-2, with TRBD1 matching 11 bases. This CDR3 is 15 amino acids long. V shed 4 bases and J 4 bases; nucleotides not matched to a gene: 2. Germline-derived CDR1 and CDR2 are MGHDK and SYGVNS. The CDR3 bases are TGTGCCAGCAGTGGGACAGGGGGCCTCACCGGGGAGCTGTTTTTT. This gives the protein CASSGTGGLTGELFF.

The CDR3 DNA reads TGTGCCAGCAGGCCCGACACTACCTACGAGCAGTACTTC. Translation gives CASRPDTTYEQYF. The V and J genes are TRBV27 and TRBJ2-7; no reliable D call. The CDR3 runs 13 residues. The V gene lost 6 bases and the J gene lost 2 bases, with 11 bases spanning the gap. In germline, CDR1 is MNHEY, CDR2 SMNVEV (reference sequence).

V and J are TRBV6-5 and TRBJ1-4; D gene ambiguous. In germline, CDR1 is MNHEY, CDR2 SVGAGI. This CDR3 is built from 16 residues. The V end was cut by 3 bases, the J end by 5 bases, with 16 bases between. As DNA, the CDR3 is TGTGCCAGCAGTTATGATTCGCGAACCCCGAATGAAAAACTGTTTTTT. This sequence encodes CASSYDSRTPNEKLFF.